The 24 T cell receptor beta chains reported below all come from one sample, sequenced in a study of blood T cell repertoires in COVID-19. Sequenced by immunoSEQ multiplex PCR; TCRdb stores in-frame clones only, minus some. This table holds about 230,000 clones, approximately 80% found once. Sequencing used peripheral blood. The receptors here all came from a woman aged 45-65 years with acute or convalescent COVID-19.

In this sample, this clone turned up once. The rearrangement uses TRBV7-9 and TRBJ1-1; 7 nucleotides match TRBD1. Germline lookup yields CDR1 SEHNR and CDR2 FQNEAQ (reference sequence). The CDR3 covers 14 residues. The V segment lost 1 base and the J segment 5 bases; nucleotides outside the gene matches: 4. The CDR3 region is CASSLGGQWTEAFF. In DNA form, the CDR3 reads TGTGCCAGCAGCTTAGGGGGACAGTGGACTGAAGCTTTCTTT.

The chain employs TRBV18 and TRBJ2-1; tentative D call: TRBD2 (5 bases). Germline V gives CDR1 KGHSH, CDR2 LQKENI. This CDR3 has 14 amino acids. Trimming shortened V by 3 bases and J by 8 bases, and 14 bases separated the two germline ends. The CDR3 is CASSPRATWDEQFF. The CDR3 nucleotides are TGTGCCAGCTCACCGAGGGCAACTTGGGATGAGCAGTTCTTC.

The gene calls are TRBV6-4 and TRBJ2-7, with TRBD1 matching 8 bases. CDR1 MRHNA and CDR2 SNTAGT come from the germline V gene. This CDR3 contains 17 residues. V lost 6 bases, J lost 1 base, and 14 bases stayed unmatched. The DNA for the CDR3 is TGTGCCAGCAGCCGAACCGAAAAGGACAGGGCGTCCTACGAGCAGTACTTC. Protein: CASSRTEKDRASYEQYF.

CDR3 sequence: CASSPELAMPRGQYF. CDR3 DNA: TGTGCCAGCAGCCCGGAACTAGCGATGCCTCGAGGGCAGTACTTC. This chain joins TRBV7-2 and TRBJ2-7, with TRBD2 matching 7 bases. The V and J ends lost 5 bases and 9 bases, in that order; junction bases with no gene match: 16. The CDR3 covers 15 residues. The V gene's germline CDR1 is SGHTA and CDR2 FQGNSA.

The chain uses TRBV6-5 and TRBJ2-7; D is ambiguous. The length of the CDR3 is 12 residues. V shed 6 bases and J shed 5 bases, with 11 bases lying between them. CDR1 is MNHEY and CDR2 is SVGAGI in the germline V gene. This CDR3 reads CASRGRPNEQYF. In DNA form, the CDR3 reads TGTGCCAGCAGGGGCAGGCCCAACGAGCAGTACTTC.

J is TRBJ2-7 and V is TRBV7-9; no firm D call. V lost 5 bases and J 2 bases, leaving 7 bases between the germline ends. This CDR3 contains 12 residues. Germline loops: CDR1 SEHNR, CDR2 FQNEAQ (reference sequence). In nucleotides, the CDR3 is TGTGCCAGCAGCCCCCAGACCTACGAGCAGTACTTC. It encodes CASSPQTYEQYF.

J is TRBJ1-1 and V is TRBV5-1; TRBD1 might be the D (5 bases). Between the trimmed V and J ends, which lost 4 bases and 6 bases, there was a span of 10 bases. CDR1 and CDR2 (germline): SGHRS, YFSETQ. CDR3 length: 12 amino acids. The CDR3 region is CASSSRESEAFF. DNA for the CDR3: TGCGCCAGCAGCAGCAGGGAATCTGAAGCTTTCTTT.

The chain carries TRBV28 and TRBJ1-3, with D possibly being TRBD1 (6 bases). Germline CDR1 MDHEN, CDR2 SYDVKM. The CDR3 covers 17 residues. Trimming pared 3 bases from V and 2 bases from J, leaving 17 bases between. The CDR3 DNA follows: TGTGCCAGCAGTTTGTCGTCAGGGGAAAGAACTGGAAACACCATATATTTT. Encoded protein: CASSLSSGERTGNTIYF.

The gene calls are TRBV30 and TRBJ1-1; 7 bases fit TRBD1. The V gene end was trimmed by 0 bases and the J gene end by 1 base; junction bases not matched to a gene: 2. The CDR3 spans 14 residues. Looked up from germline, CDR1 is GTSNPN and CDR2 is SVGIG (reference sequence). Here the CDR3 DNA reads TGTGCCTGGAGTGTCGGACAGGAGAACACTGAAGCTTTCTTT. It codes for CAWSVGQENTEAFF.

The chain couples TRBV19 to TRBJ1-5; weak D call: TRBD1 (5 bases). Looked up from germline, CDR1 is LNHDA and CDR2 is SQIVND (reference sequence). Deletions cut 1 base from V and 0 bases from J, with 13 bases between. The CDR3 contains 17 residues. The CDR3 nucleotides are TGTGCCAGTAGTATAGGTTGGACACCCGATAGCAATCAGCCCCAGCATTTT. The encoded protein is CASSIGWTPDSNQPQHF.

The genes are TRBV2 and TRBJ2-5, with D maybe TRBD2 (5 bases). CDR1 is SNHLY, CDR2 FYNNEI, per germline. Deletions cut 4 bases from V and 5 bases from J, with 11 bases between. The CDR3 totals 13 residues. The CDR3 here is CASSASRGETQYF. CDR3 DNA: TGTGCCAGCAGTGCCTCAAGAGGGGAGACCCAGTACTTC. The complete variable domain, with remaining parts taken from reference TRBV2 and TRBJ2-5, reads EPEVTQTPSHQVTQMGQEVILRCVPISNHLYFYWYRQILGQKVEFLVSFYNNEISEKSEIFDDQFSVERPDGSNFTLKIRSTKLEDSAMYFCASSASRGETQYFGPGTRLLVL.

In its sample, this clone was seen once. The CDR3 is CASRESGQGGYGYTF. Here the CDR3 DNA reads TGTGCCAGTAGAGAAAGCGGACAGGGAGGATATGGCTACACCTTC. The V gene is TRBV2, the J gene TRBJ1-2, with 8 bases aligning to TRBD1. The CDR3 runs to 15 residues. The germline V gene has CDR1 SNHLY and CDR2 FYNNEI. The ends lost 9 bases at V and 5 bases at J; junction bases unmatched: 14.

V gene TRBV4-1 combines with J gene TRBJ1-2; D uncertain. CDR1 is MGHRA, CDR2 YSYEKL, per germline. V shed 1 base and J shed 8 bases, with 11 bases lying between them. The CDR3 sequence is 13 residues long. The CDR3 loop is CASSQGTGEGYTF. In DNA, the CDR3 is TGCGCCAGCAGCCAAGGAACCGGGGAAGGCTACACCTTC.

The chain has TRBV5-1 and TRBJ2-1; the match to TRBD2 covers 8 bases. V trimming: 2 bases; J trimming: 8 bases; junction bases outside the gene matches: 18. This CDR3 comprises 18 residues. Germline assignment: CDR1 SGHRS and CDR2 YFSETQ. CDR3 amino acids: CASSFNSGKPRGSDEQFF. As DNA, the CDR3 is TGCGCCAGCAGCTTTAATAGCGGGAAACCGAGGGGGAGCGATGAGCAGTTCTTC.

CDR3 in DNA: TGCGCCAGCAGCTTGGGGACTAGCGGTTTCACAGATACGCAGTATTTT. Its protein is CASSLGTSGFTDTQYF. J is TRBJ2-3 and V is TRBV5-1; 10 bases line up with TRBD2. This CDR3 contains 16 residues. J was trimmed by 2 bases and V by 0 bases; bases with no gene match: 3. Germline V gives CDR1 SGHRS, CDR2 YFSETQ. Based on the CDR3 plus reference TRBV5-1 and TRBJ2-3, the full variable domain is KAGVTQTPRYLIKTRGQQVTLSCSPISGHRSVSWYQQTPGQGLQFLFEYFSETQRNKGNFPGRFSGRQFSNSRSEMNVSTLELGDSALYLCASSLGTSGFTDTQYFGPGTRLTVL.

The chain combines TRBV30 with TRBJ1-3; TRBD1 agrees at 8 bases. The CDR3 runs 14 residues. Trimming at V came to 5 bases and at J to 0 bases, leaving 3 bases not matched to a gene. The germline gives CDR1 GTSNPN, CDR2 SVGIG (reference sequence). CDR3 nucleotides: TGTGCCTGGGACAGGGGCCTCTCTGGAAACACCATATATTTT. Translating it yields CAWDRGLSGNTIYF.

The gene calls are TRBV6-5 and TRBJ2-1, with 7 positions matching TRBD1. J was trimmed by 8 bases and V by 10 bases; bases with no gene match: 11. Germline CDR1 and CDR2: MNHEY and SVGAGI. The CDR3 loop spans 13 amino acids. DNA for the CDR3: TGTGCCACGTACAGGGGCGCAGGCGATGAGCAGTTCTTC. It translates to CATYRGAGDEQFF.

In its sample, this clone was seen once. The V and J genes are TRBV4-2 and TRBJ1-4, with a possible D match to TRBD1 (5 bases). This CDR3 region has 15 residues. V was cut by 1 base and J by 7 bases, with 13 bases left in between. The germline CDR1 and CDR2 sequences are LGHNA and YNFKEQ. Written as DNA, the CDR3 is TGTGCCAGCAGCCAAGTTTCAGGGATTGGTGAAAAACTGTTTTTT. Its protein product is CASSQVSGIGEKLFF.

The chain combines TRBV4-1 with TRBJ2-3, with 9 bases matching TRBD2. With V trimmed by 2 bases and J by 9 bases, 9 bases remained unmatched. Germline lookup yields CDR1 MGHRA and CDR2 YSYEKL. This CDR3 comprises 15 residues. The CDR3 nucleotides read TGCGCCAGCAGCCAATTAATAGCGGGAGCCAACACGCAGTATTTT. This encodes CASSQLIAGANTQYF.

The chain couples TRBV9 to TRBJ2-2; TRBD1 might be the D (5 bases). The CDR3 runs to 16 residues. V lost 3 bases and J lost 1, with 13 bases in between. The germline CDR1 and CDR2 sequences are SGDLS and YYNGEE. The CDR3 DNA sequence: TGTGCCAGCAGCGCAAGAAGGACACGGAACACCGGGGAGCTGTTTTTT. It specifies CASSARRTRNTGELFF.

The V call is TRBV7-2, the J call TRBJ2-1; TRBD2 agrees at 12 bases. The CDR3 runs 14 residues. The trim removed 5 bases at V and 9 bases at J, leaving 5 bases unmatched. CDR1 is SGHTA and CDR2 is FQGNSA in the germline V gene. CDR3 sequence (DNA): TGTGCCAGCAGCCCGACTAGCGGGAGTGCTGAGCAGTTCTTC. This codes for CASSPTSGSAEQFF.

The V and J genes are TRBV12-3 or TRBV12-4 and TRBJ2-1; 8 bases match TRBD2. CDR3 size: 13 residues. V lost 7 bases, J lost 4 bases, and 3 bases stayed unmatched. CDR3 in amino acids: CASIAGLYNEQFF. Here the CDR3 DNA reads TGTGCCAGCATAGCGGGACTTTACAATGAGCAGTTCTTC.

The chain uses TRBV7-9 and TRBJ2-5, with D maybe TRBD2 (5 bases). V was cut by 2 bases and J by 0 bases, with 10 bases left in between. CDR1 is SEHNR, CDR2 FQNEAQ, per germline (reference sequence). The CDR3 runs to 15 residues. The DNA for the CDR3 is TGTGCCAGCAGCTTAAGTTACGGGGACCAAGAGACCCAGTACTTC. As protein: CASSLSYGDQETQYF.

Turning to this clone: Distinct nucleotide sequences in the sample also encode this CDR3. The CDR3 region is CASSLTGTGELFF. The CDR3 DNA reads TGTGCCAGCAGCTTAACGGGGACCGGGGAGCTGTTTTTT. V is TRBV7-8 and J is TRBJ2-2; tentatively, D is TRBD2 (5 bases). V gave up 2 bases and J gave up 5 bases, with 6 bases separating them. Germline CDR1 and CDR2: SGHVS and FQNEAQ. This CDR3 contains 13 residues.